Below, 29 T cell receptor beta chains from the same sample are listed, as sequenced in a study of PD-1 blockade in classical Hodgkin lymphoma. The patients all showed relapse after autologous stem cell transplantation, while their brentuximab vedotin exposure varied. Libraries were prepared by immunoSEQ multiplex PCR; TCRdb keeps only in-frame clonotypes and omits some of them. The sample yields 66,000 or so clones, 71% seen once. The specimen was peripheral blood mononuclear cells (PBMCs), collected before the second cycle of nivolumab. The origin of the receptors is a human donor with classical Hodgkin lymphoma.

The rearrangement uses TRBV11-3 and TRBJ2-1, with TRBD2 matching 8 bases. J lost 7 bases, V lost 0 bases, and 8 bases had no gene match. The CDR3 is 16 amino acids. Germline V gene lookup returns CDR1 SGHNT and CDR2 YENEEA. Here the CDR3 DNA reads TGTGCCAGCAGCTTAGATCGCCTAGCGGGTCCAAATGAGCAGTTCTTC. Translated, it gives CASSLDRLAGPNEQFF.

V gene TRBV19 combines with J gene TRBJ1-1, with TRBD1 as a possible D gene (5 bases). The germline V and J ends were trimmed by 8 bases and 5 bases, with 18 bases remaining between them. This CDR3 is 14 amino acids long. The V gene's germline CDR1 is LNHDA and CDR2 SQIVND (reference sequence). Here the CDR3 DNA reads TGTGCCAGTGTACCCGGGGGTATGAGAACTGAAGCTTTCTTT. This sequence encodes CASVPGGMRTEAFF.

This clone was counted once. The chain carries TRBV21-1 and TRBJ1-1. TRBV21-1 is reported as a pseudogene. The CDR3 runs 14 residues. DNA for the CDR3: TGTGCCAGCAGCAACGGAGGGGGGCAAACTGAAGCTTTCTTT. This gives the protein CASSNGGGQTEAFF.

This clone was detected once. The chain is built from TRBV14 and TRBJ2-7, with 7 bases that match TRBD1. V trimming: 1 base; J trimming: 4 bases; junction bases outside the gene matches: 7. Germline V gives CDR1 SGHDN, CDR2 FVKESK. The CDR3 extends over 15 amino acids. The CDR3 here is CASSQASQTGYEQYF. CDR3 nucleotides: TGTGCCAGCAGCCAAGCCTCCCAGACAGGGTACGAGCAGTACTTC.

The chain combines TRBV6-1 with TRBJ2-5, with 7 bases lining up with TRBD1. Unmatched junction bases numbered 6, after V lost 6 bases and J lost 2 bases. The CDR3 consists of 14 residues. Germline CDR1 reads MNHNS; CDR2 reads SASEGT. Written as DNA, the CDR3 is TGTGCCAGCAGAGACAGGGCCCTACAAGAGACCCAGTACTTC. Translated, it gives CASRDRALQETQYF.

This clone was picked up many times. CDR3 loop: CASSSPGTANYGYTF. As DNA, the CDR3 is TGCGCCAGCAGCTCTCCGGGGACGGCTAACTATGGCTACACCTTC. V is TRBV5-1 and J is TRBJ1-2; maybe TRBD1 (5 bases). The ends were cut back, 3 bases at V and 0 bases at J, with 12 bases in the middle. The CDR3 has 15 amino acids. Germline V gene lookup returns CDR1 SGHRS and CDR2 YFSETQ.

Only one count was recorded for this clone. The J gene is TRBJ2-2, the V gene TRBV5-4; D gene ambiguous. Trimming removed 5 bases at V and 2 bases at J, with 7 bases between. The length of the CDR3 is 13 residues. Per germline, CDR1 SGHNT and CDR2 YYREEE (reference sequence). The CDR3 spells CASRETNTGELFF. Here the CDR3 DNA reads TGTGCCAGCAGGGAAACCAACACCGGGGAGCTGTTTTTT. Using reference TRBV5-4 and TRBJ2-2 for the parts outside the CDR3, the full variable domain is ETGVTQSPTHLIKTRGQQVTLRCSSQSGHNTVSWYQQALGQGPQFIFQYYREEENGRGNFPPRFSGLQFPNYSSELNVNALELDDSALYLCASRETNTGELFFGEGSRLTVL.

The chain uses TRBV2 and TRBJ1-1, with 10 bases matching TRBD1. Trimming took 2 bases from V and 7 from J; bases not matched to a gene: 7. The CDR3 loop spans 15 amino acids. CDR1 and CDR2 (germline): SNHLY, FYNNEI. The CDR3 DNA is TGTGCCAGCAGTGAAATGGGACAGGGGCTGGTTGAAGCTTTCTTT. It codes for CASSEMGQGLVEAFF. The full variable domain, rest sourced from reference TRBV2 and TRBJ1-1, is EPEVTQTPSHQVTQMGQEVILRCVPISNHLYFYWYRQILGQKVEFLVSFYNNEISEKSEIFDDQFSVERPDGSNFTLKIRSTKLEDSAMYFCASSEMGQGLVEAFFGQGTRLTVV.

This chain joins TRBV11-3 and TRBJ2-7, with D possibly being TRBD2 (6 bases). The V end lost 5 bases, the J end lost 0 bases, and 8 bases lay between the germline ends. This CDR3 region has 13 residues. Germline loops: CDR1 SGHNT, CDR2 YENEEA. CDR3 coding DNA: TGTGCCAGCAGCGCGCGGGACTCCTACGAGCAGTACTTC. Translated: CASSARDSYEQYF.

The CDR3 sequence is CASSPGPSGYTF. The CDR3, as DNA: TGTGCCAGCAGCCCGGGACCGTCTGGCTACACCTTC. This chain connects TRBV6-5 to TRBJ1-2; a possible D gene is TRBD1 (5 bases). V lost 6 bases, J lost 7 bases, and 12 bases lay in between. Germline values: CDR1 MNHEY, CDR2 SVGAGI. This CDR3 is 12 amino acids long.

This clone has a single count. The chain is built from TRBV18 and TRBJ2-7; a weak D match, TRBD2 (7 bases). CDR3 length: 14 residues. Germline assignment: CDR1 KGHSH and CDR2 LQKENI. The V end was cut by 0 bases, the J end by 4 bases, with 10 bases between. The DNA for the CDR3 is TGTGCCAGCTCACCACCGGGGGGGGCATACGAGCAGTACTTC. It translates to CASSPPGGAYEQYF.

This clone was picked up one time. The V gene is TRBV5-4, the J gene TRBJ2-1; a possible D gene is TRBD2 (5 bases). Germline assignment: CDR1 SGHNT and CDR2 YYREEE (reference sequence). V was clipped by 2 bases and J by 4 bases, with 7 bases between them. The CDR3 contains 13 residues. The CDR3 DNA reads as TGTGCCAGCAGCTTACCGGGGTACAATGAGCAGTTCTTC. Protein: CASSLPGYNEQFF.

The sample holds a few counts of this clone. This rearrangement joins TRBV11-2 to TRBJ1-2, with 8 bases identical to TRBD1. Looked up from germline, CDR1 is SGHAT and CDR2 is FQNNGV. J gave up 1 base and V 6 bases, and 7 bases lay outside the gene matches. The CDR3 is 15 amino acids. The CDR3 loop is CASRSTGGVNYGYTF. CDR3 DNA: TGTGCCAGCAGATCCACAGGGGGTGTTAACTATGGCTACACCTTC.

The chain carries TRBV5-1 and TRBJ2-7, with TRBD1 matching 8 bases. The germline CDR1 and CDR2 sequences are SGHRS and YFSETQ. Trimming removed 1 base from V and 3 bases from J; junction bases left unmatched: 9. The CDR3 covers 16 residues. The CDR3 sequence: CASSLRIGQGSYEQYF. CDR3 coding DNA: TGCGCCAGCAGCTTGAGGATAGGACAGGGAAGCTACGAGCAGTACTTC.

This chain links TRBV18 with TRBJ1-2; possibly TRBD1 for D (6 bases). There are 15 residues in the CDR3. The V and J ends lost 6 bases and 6 bases respectively, with 20 bases between them. Per germline, CDR1 KGHSH and CDR2 LQKENI. The CDR3 DNA is TGTGCCAGCTCGCAACGGGGGGGCATGGCTGATGGCTACACCTTC. It encodes CASSQRGGMADGYTF. Filled out from reference TRBV18 and TRBJ1-2, the complete variable domain reads NAGVMQNPRHLVRRRGQEARLRCSPMKGHSHVYWYRQLPEEGLKFMVYLQKENIIDESGMPKERFSAEFPKEGPSILRIQQVVRGDSAAYFCASSQRGGMADGYTFGSGTRLTVV.

Here the CDR3 reads CAISGKGAQRDEQYF. CDR3 in DNA: TGTGCCATCAGTGGGAAGGGGGCGCAAAGGGACGAGCAGTACTTC. The chain recombines TRBV10-3 with TRBJ2-7; 7 nucleotides match TRBD1. The CDR3 runs 15 residues. J gave up 5 bases and V 4 bases, and 11 bases lay outside the gene matches. The germline gives CDR1 ENHRY, CDR2 SYGVKD.

The CDR3 sequence: CASSLVGSSSGNTIYF. The CDR3 DNA is TGTGCCAGCAGCTTAGTCGGCTCGAGCTCTGGAAACACCATATATTTT. The chain combines TRBV11-2 with TRBJ1-3; unclear D gene. CDR1 SGHAT and CDR2 FQNNGV come from the germline V gene. V dropped 1 base and J dropped 0 bases, with 10 bases sitting between them. The CDR3 extends over 16 amino acids.

The chain joins TRBV7-8 to TRBJ1-4; D not certain. The length of the CDR3 is 14 residues. Per the germline V gene, CDR1 is SGHVS and CDR2 is FQNEAQ. V was cut by 5 bases and J by 7 bases, with 14 bases left in between. DNA for the CDR3: TGTGCCAGCAGCGCCGGGCCCTGGGGTGAAAAACTGTTTTTT. Amino acid sequence: CASSAGPWGEKLFF.

V usage is TRBV19 and J usage is TRBJ2-7; perhaps D is TRBD1 or TRBD2 (5 bases each). Trimming took off 5 bases at V and 4 bases at J, with 15 bases between the two ends. The CDR3 has 14 amino acids. Germline assignment: CDR1 LNHDA and CDR2 SQIVND (reference sequence). The CDR3 DNA follows: TGTGCCAGTAGTCCAGGGAGCCTACCTTACGAGCAGTACTTC. This codes for CASSPGSLPYEQYF.

The chain recombines TRBV7-3 with TRBJ2-2; no firm D call. Deletions cut 6 bases from V and 0 bases from J, with 8 bases between. This CDR3 contains 14 residues. The germline V gene has CDR1 SGHTA and CDR2 FQGTGA. CDR3 nucleotide sequence: TGTGCCAGCAGGGACGCATCGAACACCGGGGAGCTGTTTTTT. It specifies CASRDASNTGELFF.

This sequence joins TRBV11-2 and TRBJ1-1; maybe TRBD1 (5 bases). From germline, CDR1 is SGHAT and CDR2 FQNNGV. Trimming removed 3 bases at V and 5 bases at J, with 10 bases between. This CDR3 is built from 13 residues. CDR3 amino acids: CASSLMGRTEAFF. The CDR3 DNA reads TGTGCCAGCAGCTTGATGGGGCGGACTGAAGCTTTCTTT.

There are a few counts of this clone. V is TRBV6-5 and J is TRBJ2-7; TRBD1 might be the D (5 bases). The V end was cut by 2 bases, the J end by 5 bases, with 7 bases between. Germline lookup yields CDR1 MNHEY and CDR2 SVGAGI. CDR3 length: 12 amino acids. The CDR3 DNA reads TGTGCCAGCAGTTACCGCAGGGACGAGCAGTACTTC. It encodes CASSYRRDEQYF.

This rearrangement joins TRBV29-1 to TRBJ2-1; TRBD2 agrees at 7 bases. The CDR3 consists of 15 residues. The V gene end was trimmed by 7 bases and the J gene end by 0 bases; junction bases not matched to a gene: 9. Germline CDR1 reads SQVTM; CDR2 reads ANQGSEA. The CDR3: CSGTLGGSSYNEQFF. The CDR3 region has the DNA TGCAGCGGGACCCTCGGGGGGAGCTCCTACAATGAGCAGTTCTTC.

The genes are TRBV4-2 and TRBJ2-5; D is uncertain. CDR1 LGHNA and CDR2 YNFKEQ come from the germline V gene. V was clipped by 0 bases and J by 1 base, with 12 bases between them. The CDR3 is made up of 16 amino acids. CDR3 region: CASSQDSVASQETQYF. The CDR3 nucleotides are TGTGCCAGCAGCCAAGATTCGGTAGCATCCCAAGAGACCCAGTACTTC.

The genes are TRBV19 and TRBJ2-1, with 13 bases aligning to TRBD2. Germline V gene sequence: CDR1 LNHDA, CDR2 SQIVND (reference sequence). Trimming removed 5 bases from V and 2 bases from J; junction bases left unmatched: 9. The CDR3 runs 18 residues. CDR3 nucleotides: TGTGCCAGTAGTGTTAGGACTAGCGGGAGATCGCCCTACAATGAGCAGTTCTTC. Its protein product is CASSVRTSGRSPYNEQFF.

This clone was picked up one time. The rearrangement joins TRBV4-1 to TRBJ1-1; TRBD1 might be the D (6 bases). Germline V gene lookup returns CDR1 MGHRA and CDR2 YSYEKL. The V end lost 1 base, the J end lost 1 base, and 7 bases lay between the germline ends. The CDR3 extends over 14 amino acids. CDR3 DNA: TGCGCCAGCAGCCAAGTAGGGGGGAACACTGAAGCTTTCTTT. Translating it yields CASSQVGGNTEAFF.

This clone appeared a single time. The chain links TRBV27 to TRBJ2-2, with D tentatively TRBD2 (6 bases). Germline V gives CDR1 MNHEY, CDR2 SMNVEV (reference sequence). CDR3 length: 14 residues. V lost 6 bases and J 2 bases, leaving 10 bases between the germline ends. CDR3 amino acids: CASSWRGNTGELFF. The CDR3 region has the DNA TGTGCCAGCAGCTGGCGGGGAAACACCGGGGAGCTGTTTTTT.

The chain is built from TRBV7-8 and TRBJ1-5, with D hard to call. V gave up 5 bases and J gave up 4 bases, with 15 bases separating them. This CDR3 has 15 amino acids. Germline V gene lookup returns CDR1 SGHVS and CDR2 FQNEAQ. CDR3 bases: TGTGCCAGCAGCCGCCGGCTGGGAGAAAATCAGCCCCAGCATTTT. It specifies CASSRRLGENQPQHF.

This clone has a handful of counts. The chain joins TRBV9 to TRBJ2-3, with 9 bases matching TRBD2. Germline CDR1 reads SGDLS; CDR2 reads YYNGEE. The CDR3 extends over 15 amino acids. With 2 bases clipped from V and 5 bases from J, the junction kept 6 bases outside the gene matches. The CDR3 spells CASSVSGSSRDTQYF. The CDR3 DNA is TGTGCCAGCAGCGTTAGCGGGAGCAGTAGAGATACGCAGTATTTT.